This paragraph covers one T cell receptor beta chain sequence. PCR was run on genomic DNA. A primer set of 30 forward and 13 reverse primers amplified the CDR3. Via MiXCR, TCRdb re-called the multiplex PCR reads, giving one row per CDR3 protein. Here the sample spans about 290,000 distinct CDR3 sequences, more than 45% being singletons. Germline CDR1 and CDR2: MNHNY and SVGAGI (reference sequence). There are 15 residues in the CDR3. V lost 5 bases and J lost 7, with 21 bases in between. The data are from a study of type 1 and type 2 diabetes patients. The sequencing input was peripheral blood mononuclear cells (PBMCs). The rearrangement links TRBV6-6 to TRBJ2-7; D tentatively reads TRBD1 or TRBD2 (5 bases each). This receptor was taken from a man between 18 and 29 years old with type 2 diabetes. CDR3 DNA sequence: TGTGCCAGCAGTGTCACCGGGACCTCTTACGAGGAGCAGTACTTC. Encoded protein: CASSVTGTSYEEQYF.